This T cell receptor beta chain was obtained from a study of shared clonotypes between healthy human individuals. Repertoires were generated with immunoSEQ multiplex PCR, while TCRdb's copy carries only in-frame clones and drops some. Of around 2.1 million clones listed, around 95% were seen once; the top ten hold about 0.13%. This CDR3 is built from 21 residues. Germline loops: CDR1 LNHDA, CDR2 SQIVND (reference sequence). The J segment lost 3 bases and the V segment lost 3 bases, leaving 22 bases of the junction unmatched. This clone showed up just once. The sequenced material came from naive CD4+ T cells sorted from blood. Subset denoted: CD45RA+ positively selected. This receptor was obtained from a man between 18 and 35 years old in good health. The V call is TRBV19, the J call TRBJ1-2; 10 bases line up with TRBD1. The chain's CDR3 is CASSMLLASNPRQGAYYGYTF. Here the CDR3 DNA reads TGTGCCAGTAGTATGTTACTTGCTTCCAACCCCCGACAGGGGGCCTACTATGGCTACACCTTC.